The clone carrying this T cell receptor beta chain was found once. Its target is not known. These data belong to a study of T cell repertoires in cytomegalovirus infection. Study-wide background: Carrying CMV and the relevant HLA type showed in public TCR beta signatures. The study, taken as a whole, reports: CMV-specific TCR beta clonotypes restricted by HLA-C were the ones dominating the ex vivo response. Individuals carrying CMV plus the relevant HLA were identified by cumulative frequency of public TCR beta families.

A single record per CDR3 protein comes from TCRdb applying MiXCR to the reads. This table holds around 210,000 distinct CDR3 sequences, approximately 7% found once. V gave up 4 bases and J gave up 7 bases; unmatched junction bases: 6. Germline assignment: CDR1 SQVTM and CDR2 ANQGSEA. The CDR3 sequence is 13 residues long. The origin of this receptor is a human donor in good health (CMV status not recorded). Some clones in this sample may be carry-over from other donors' samples. The material sequenced was PBMCs. The chain recombines TRBV29-1 with TRBJ2-1; 8 bases agree with TRBD2. The CDR3: CSVAGGGSNEQFF. The DNA for the CDR3 is TGCAGCGTTGCGGGCGGGGGGTCAAATGAGCAGTTCTTC.